The 28 T cell receptor beta chains in this list originate from one sample, sequenced in a study of blood T cells in healthy people across ages. A second 7 to 11 cycle PCR used barcoded and J-beta primers. TCRdb processed the 5' RACE reads anew with MiXCR; each CDR3 protein has one entry. The sample includes some 370,000 distinct CDR3 sequences, roughly half of them seen just once. Sequencing was done on a sample of blood. These receptors were taken from a man aged 55-75 years in good health.

This clonotype was found a few times. The genes are TRBV20-1 and TRBJ2-4; D is unresolved. The CDR3 loop spans 15 amino acids. The germline V gene encodes CDR1 DFQATT and CDR2 SNEGSKA (reference sequence). The V gene lost 0 bases and the J gene lost 4 bases, with 13 bases spanning the gap. The CDR3 is CSARDRTSSKNIQYF. The CDR3 DNA is TGCAGTGCTAGAGATCGCACCTCATCAAAAAACATTCAGTACTTC.

V and J are TRBV12-3 or TRBV12-4 and TRBJ2-1, with 8 nucleotides matching TRBD2. There are 15 residues in the CDR3. J lost 9 bases, V lost 2 bases, and 9 bases had no gene match. CDR3 nucleotide sequence: TGTGCCAGCAGTTTAAGGATAGCGGGACTCCCTGAGCAGTTCTTC. Its protein is CASSLRIAGLPEQFF.

The chain uses TRBV7-8 and TRBJ2-4, with D perhaps TRBD2 (7 bases). CDR1 and CDR2 from the germline V gene are SGHVS and FQNEAQ. The CDR3 contains 19 residues. Trimming shortened V by 5 bases and J by 11 bases, and 34 bases separated the two germline ends. This CDR3 is CASSPLGDGGQLRQNLQYF. Here the CDR3 DNA reads TGTGCCAGCAGCCCCCTCGGGGACGGGGGGCAATTAAGGCAGAACCTTCAGTACTTC. Full variable domain (missing parts from reference TRBV7-8 and TRBJ2-4): GAGVSQSPRYKVAKRGQDVALRCDPISGHVSLFWYQQALGQGPEFLTYFQNEAQLDKSGLPSDRFFAERPEGSVSTLKIQRTQQEDSAVYLCASSPLGDGGQLRQNLQYFGAGTRLSVL.

This clonotype was recorded only once. This chain uses TRBV20-1 with TRBJ2-2, with D possibly matching TRBD1 (6 bases). Looked up from germline, CDR1 is DFQATT and CDR2 is SNEGSKA (reference sequence). V lost 0 bases and J lost 1, with 12 bases in between. The CDR3 has 16 amino acids. The CDR3 here is CSARDWGTLNTGELFF. CDR3 in DNA: TGCAGTGCTAGAGATTGGGGGACACTGAACACCGGGGAGCTGTTTTTT.

This clonotype has just a few counts. The rearrangement uses TRBV7-9 and TRBJ2-7; 9 nucleotides align to TRBD1. The CDR3 totals 15 residues. Germline lookup yields CDR1 SEHNR and CDR2 FQNEAQ (reference sequence). V was clipped by 5 bases and J by 5 bases; unmatched bases: 10. This CDR3 reads CASSLGQGLFHEQYF. DNA of the CDR3: TGTGCCAGCAGCCTAGGACAGGGGTTATTTCACGAGCAGTACTTC.

The chain uses TRBV2 and TRBJ2-3, with 11 bases fitting TRBD2. Germline assignment: CDR1 SNHLY and CDR2 FYNNEI. The CDR3 runs 16 residues. V was clipped by 6 bases and J by 0 bases; unmatched bases: 5. The CDR3 is CASRKTSGASTDTQYF. The CDR3 DNA sequence: TGTGCCAGCAGGAAGACTAGCGGGGCTAGCACAGATACGCAGTATTTT.

Comments on this clonotype: A much larger clone differs by one base, so this may be a read error. This chain links TRBV7-6 with TRBJ2-1; no reliable D call. The DNA end favors TRBJ2-7, so the J call may be wrong. Germline assignment: CDR1 SGHVS and CDR2 FNYEAQ. The CDR3 runs 14 residues. The CDR3 here is CASSPTGPYNEQYF. In DNA form, the CDR3 reads TGTGCCAGCAGCCCCACGGGTCCCTACAATGAGCAGTACTTC.

The chain is built from TRBV5-1 and TRBJ2-5, with 10 bases lining up with TRBD2. Per germline, CDR1 SGHRS and CDR2 YFSETQ. CDR3 size: 16 residues. Trimming at V came to 0 bases and at J to 5 bases, leaving 7 bases not matched to a gene. CDR3 in DNA: TGCGCCAGCAGCTTGGGGCCGGGACTAGCGACGGAGACCCAGTACTTC. This codes for CASSLGPGLATETQYF. The full variable domain, in which reference TRBV5-1 and TRBJ2-5 provide the parts outside the CDR3, is KAGVTQTPRYLIKTRGQQVTLSCSPISGHRSVSWYQQTPGQGLQFLFEYFSETQRNKGNFPGRFSGRQFSNSRSEMNVSTLELGDSALYLCASSLGPGLATETQYFGPGTRLLVL.

The genes are TRBV6-2 or TRBV6-3 and TRBJ2-5, with TRBD1 as a possible D gene (5 bases). Matching the DNA end better, TRBJ2-7 makes the J call doubtful. This CDR3 region has 14 residues. Looked up from germline, CDR1 is MNHEY and CDR2 is SVGEGT. In DNA form, the CDR3 reads TGTGCCAGCAGTCACCAGGGCCTCCAGGGCGAGCAGTACTTC. Translating it yields CASSHQGLQGEQYF.

This clonotype was detected only once. This chain uses TRBV7-9 with TRBJ2-3, with 8 positions matching TRBD2. CDR3 length: 16 residues. J lost 2 bases, V lost 5 bases, and 9 bases had no gene match. CDR1 and CDR2 (germline): SEHNR, FQNEAQ (reference sequence). CDR3 residues: CASSGLASPYTDTQYF. CDR3 bases: TGTGCCAGCAGCGGACTAGCTTCCCCCTACACAGATACGCAGTATTTT.

V and J are TRBV12-3 or TRBV12-4 and TRBJ1-1; D is ambiguous. This CDR3 is built from 13 residues. V lost 5 bases and J lost 3, with 10 bases in between. The CDR3 sequence is CASSLSVDTEAFF. The CDR3, as DNA: TGTGCCAGCAGTCTCTCAGTCGACACTGAAGCTTTCTTT.

This clonotype was picked up a small number of times. The genes are TRBV11-2 and TRBJ2-7; TRBD2 agrees at 8 bases. CDR3 length equals 18 residues. Germline CDR1 reads SGHAT; CDR2 reads FQNNGV. The ends lost 6 bases at V and 2 bases at J; junction bases unmatched: 18. DNA of the CDR3: TGTGCCAGCAGTTGGAGGTCGGGGGGGACCTCAGGAACCTACGAGCAGTACTTC. Translated: CASSWRSGGTSGTYEQYF.

The chain has TRBV6-1 and TRBJ1-2; D is unclear. This CDR3 contains 15 residues. Germline values: CDR1 MNHNS, CDR2 SASEGT. Trimming shortened V by 5 bases and J by 1 base, and 14 bases separated the two germline ends. The CDR3 protein is CASSPHRGLNYGYTF. The CDR3 DNA reads TGTGCCAGCAGTCCCCACAGAGGCCTTAACTATGGCTACACCTTC.

The V call is TRBV7-9, the J call TRBJ2-1; TRBD2 might be the D (6 bases). Germline values: CDR1 SEHNR, CDR2 FQNEAQ (reference sequence). V was trimmed by 4 bases and J by 7 bases, leaving 17 bases between them. The CDR3 is 15 amino acids. CDR3 sequence reads: CASSYQTLRENEQFF. In DNA form, the CDR3 reads TGTGCCAGCAGCTATCAAACCCTACGGGAGAATGAGCAGTTCTTC.

In its sample, this clonotype was seen a few times. The chain carries TRBV19 and TRBJ2-1; 12 positions match TRBD2. Germline lookup yields CDR1 LNHDA and CDR2 SQIVND (reference sequence). Trimming removed 5 bases from V and 10 bases from J; junction bases left unmatched: 9. This CDR3 is 15 amino acids long. In DNA, the CDR3 is TGTGCCAGTAGTCTGACTAGCGGGAGTCCATCGGAGCAGTTCTTC. Translating gives CASSLTSGSPSEQFF.

This clonotype was recorded a few times. The V call is TRBV7-3, the J call TRBJ2-1; no definite D call. Germline CDR1 is SGHTA and CDR2 is FQGTGA. The CDR3 runs 13 residues. V shed 6 bases and J shed 5 bases, with 11 bases lying between them. The CDR3 spells CASSHSSDNEQFF. The CDR3 bases are TGTGCCAGCAGTCACTCCTCGGACAATGAGCAGTTCTTC.

The table lists this clonotype with a few counts. The chain couples TRBV7-2 to TRBJ2-7; D might be TRBD1 (5 bases). The DNA end is more similar to TRBJ2-5, so the J call may be wrong. This CDR3 region has 14 residues. Germline V gene data show CDR1 as SGHTA and CDR2 as FQGNSA. The CDR3, as DNA: TGTGCCAGCAGCTTAGTGTGGGGCAGGGAGACCCAGTACTTC. It yields the protein CASSLVWGRETQYF.

V gene TRBV3-1 combines with J gene TRBJ2-7; D ambiguous. CDR3 length equals 13 residues. Per the germline V gene, CDR1 is LGHDT and CDR2 is YNNKEL (reference sequence). Trimming removed 1 base at V and 9 bases at J, with 13 bases between. In DNA, the CDR3 is TGTGCCAGCAGCCAAGGGGCCAGAAGTGCGCAGTACTTC. This encodes CASSQGARSAQYF.

The chain is built from TRBV20-1 and TRBJ2-1; TRBD2 aligns across 12 bases. The CDR3 is 16 residues long. In germline, CDR1 is DFQATT, CDR2 SNEGSKA (reference sequence). With V trimmed by 7 bases and J by 8 bases, 15 bases remained unmatched. The CDR3 loop is CSVSASGGAVSHEQFF. CDR3 DNA: TGCAGTGTTAGTGCTAGCGGGGGGGCGGTATCCCATGAGCAGTTCTTC.

This chain uses TRBV9 with TRBJ2-1; 10 bases are shared with TRBD2. V lost 3 bases to trimming and J lost 6 bases; unmatched junction nucleotides: 12. Germline assignment: CDR1 SGDLS and CDR2 YYNGEE. The CDR3 has 17 amino acids. Here the CDR3 DNA reads TGTGCCAGCAGCGCTCCACCGGGACTAGCGAGTTTCAATGAGCAGTTCTTC. Translating gives CASSAPPGLASFNEQFF.

The gene calls are TRBV24-1 and TRBJ2-3; D is perhaps TRBD2 (5 bases). CDR1 and CDR2 (germline): KGHDR, SFDVKD. The CDR3 runs 12 residues. The V end was cut by 9 bases, the J end by 4 bases, with 10 bases between. The CDR3 loop is CATGGGADTQYF. As DNA, the CDR3 is TGTGCCACCGGAGGCGGCGCAGATACGCAGTATTTT.

J is TRBJ2-7 and V is TRBV6-2 or TRBV6-3; D gene unclear. The CDR3 consists of 13 residues. Trimming stripped 7 bases from V and 4 bases from J, with 14 bases between. Per germline, CDR1 MNHEY and CDR2 SVGEGT. CDR3 sequence: CASTPIGRYEQYF. The CDR3 nucleotides read TGTGCCAGCACTCCAATCGGAAGGTACGAGCAGTACTTC.

At least ten counts were recorded for this clonotype. This rearrangement joins TRBV30 to TRBJ2-3; D is unclear. The germline CDR1 and CDR2 sequences are GTSNPN and SVGIG (reference sequence). The V gene lost 0 bases and the J gene lost 0 bases, with 7 bases spanning the gap. The CDR3 is 14 amino acids. The CDR3 DNA reads TGTGCCTGGAGTGTGGGTTTTAGCACAGATACGCAGTATTTT. This encodes CAWSVGFSTDTQYF.

The chain employs TRBV20-1 and TRBJ2-3; 10 bases fit TRBD2. V gave up 6 bases and J gave up 5 bases; unmatched junction bases: 14. Germline V gene lookup returns CDR1 DFQATT and CDR2 SNEGSKA (reference sequence). CDR3 size: 16 residues. CDR3 protein: CSALPLLAGTGDTQYF. CDR3 bases: TGCAGTGCCCTGCCCCTACTAGCGGGAACAGGAGATACGCAGTATTTT.

The chain recombines TRBV11-3 with TRBJ2-3; TRBD2 matches at 15 bases. The germline V gene has CDR1 SGHNT and CDR2 YENEEA. J lost 2 bases, V lost 7 bases, and 19 bases had no gene match. This CDR3 region has 21 residues. The CDR3 DNA sequence: TGTGCCAGCACCTCCGGGGGGACTAGCGGGGGGATTGGTATGGCCACAGATACGCAGTATTTT. Its translation: CASTSGGTSGGIGMATDTQYF.

V and J are TRBV7-2 and TRBJ2-2; 9 nucleotides line up with TRBD1. The trim removed 5 bases at V and 4 bases at J, leaving 5 bases unmatched. The CDR3 is made up of 15 amino acids. Germline CDR1 is SGHTA and CDR2 is FQGNSA. The CDR3 DNA reads TGTGCCAGCAGCCAGGGACAGGGCGGCACCGGGGAGCTGTTTTTT. This encodes CASSQGQGGTGELFF.

This clonotype was recorded a few times. This chain links TRBV12-3 or TRBV12-4 with TRBJ2-5; TRBD2 aligns across 9 bases. The end of the DNA aligns better with TRBJ2-7, so the J call may be wrong. The CDR3 has 14 residues. DNA of the CDR3: TGTGCCAGCACCCGGGCGAGCGGGAGGTCCGAGCAGTACTTC. Protein sequence: CASTRASGRSEQYF.

This clonotype was seen repeatedly, ten times or more. The chain links TRBV7-2 to TRBJ1-4; the D gene is possibly TRBD1 (6 bases). V was cut by 1 base and J by 8 bases, with 11 bases left in between. The germline CDR1 and CDR2 sequences are SGHTA and FQGNSA. The CDR3 runs 14 residues. This CDR3 reads CASSLGGAGEKLFF. The CDR3 DNA reads as TGTGCCAGCAGCTTAGGGGGGGCAGGGGAAAAACTGTTTTTT.